Presented here are 13 T cell receptor beta chains from one specimen sequenced in a study of blood T cell repertoires in COVID-19 (dated by TCRdb to about 2020). Libraries were made using the immunoSEQ multiplex PCR assay. The table comes from immuneACCESS by way of TCRdb, which keeps in-frame sequences with V and J called. Part of the clones is missing from these tables; in studies checked, under half for an unresolved V gene and the rest for unknown reasons. Present in this sample are 150,000 to 200,000 clones, more than 75% of which were seen just once. Approximately 3.5% of the sample is held by the ten biggest clonotypes. Sequencing input: peripheral blood. Every receptor here comes from an older man with acute or convalescent COVID-19.

The chain combines TRBV9 with TRBJ2-7; possible D gene TRBD1, 5 bases. Germline V CDR1 and CDR2: SGDLS, YYNGEE. This CDR3 region has 14 residues. The V and J ends lost 0 bases and 1 base respectively, with 8 bases between them. CDR3 DNA sequence: TGTGCCAGCAGCGTAGTACCAGGGTCCTACGAGCAGTACTTC. It translates to CASSVVPGSYEQYF.

The chain combines TRBV18 with TRBJ2-5, with a weak D call TRBD2 (6 bases). The CDR3 runs to 15 residues. In germline, CDR1 is KGHSH, CDR2 LQKENI. V was clipped by 2 bases and J by 3 bases, with 13 bases between them. CDR3 region: CASSPSAPGEETQYF. CDR3 sequence (DNA): TGTGCCAGCTCACCATCAGCCCCGGGGGAAGAGACCCAGTACTTC.

The gene calls are TRBV7-3 and TRBJ2-7; 10 bases are shared with TRBD1. The CDR3 extends over 15 amino acids. Germline V gene data show CDR1 as SGHTA and CDR2 as FQGTGA. V was clipped by 4 bases and J by 5 bases; unmatched bases: 8. The DNA of the CDR3 is TGTGCCAGCAGCTCCCCGGACAGGGGGACGCACGAGCAGTACTTC. Residues: CASSSPDRGTHEQYF.

The CDR3, as DNA: TGTGCCGCAGGGCCGGGACAGGGGGCTTGGGAGCCCCAGCATTTT. It specifies CAAGPGQGAWEPQHF. The chain employs TRBV10-3 and TRBJ1-5, with 12 bases lining up with TRBD1. This CDR3 has 15 residues. Germline lookup yields CDR1 ENHRY and CDR2 SYGVKD. Germline trimming cut 11 bases from V and 8 bases from J; bases unmatched to any gene: 13.

This clone was recorded once. The chain recombines TRBV28 with TRBJ1-2; 8 positions agree with TRBD1. The CDR3 runs 15 residues. With 2 bases clipped from V and 3 bases from J, the junction kept 5 bases outside the gene matches. Germline-derived CDR1 and CDR2 are MDHEN and SYDVKM. The chain's CDR3 is CASSLEGTGDYGYTF. In nucleotides, the CDR3 is TGTGCCAGCAGTTTAGAGGGGACAGGAGACTATGGCTACACCTTC.

This chain uses TRBV15 with TRBJ1-4, with 7 bases fitting TRBD1. The V gene's germline CDR1 is LNHNV and CDR2 YYDKDF (reference sequence). This CDR3 region has 13 residues. V dropped 4 bases and J dropped 7; count of bases not matched to a gene: 3. This CDR3 reads CATSKGDSEKLFF. The CDR3 coding sequence is TGTGCCACCAGCAAAGGGGACAGTGAAAAACTGTTTTTT.

The V gene is TRBV11-3, the J gene TRBJ1-1; 9 bases align to TRBD1. J was trimmed by 1 base and V by 0 bases; bases with no gene match: 0. Germline values: CDR1 SGHNT, CDR2 YENEEA. CDR3 length: 15 residues. The CDR3 region is CASSLETGGNTEAFF. CDR3 bases: TGTGCCAGCAGCTTAGAGACAGGGGGGAACACTGAAGCTTTCTTT.

The chain couples TRBV5-1 to TRBJ2-1, with 7 nucleotides matching TRBD2. V gave up 5 bases and J gave up 8 bases; unmatched junction bases: 16. Germline values: CDR1 SGHRS, CDR2 YFSETQ. There are 16 residues in the CDR3. The CDR3 nucleotides read TGCGCCAGCAGAGCGTGGGTAGGGCGGGAGCGGGATGAGCAGTTCTTC. Protein: CASRAWVGRERDEQFF.

This clone was seen a single time. This sequence joins TRBV30 and TRBJ2-1; perhaps TRBD2 as D (6 bases). CDR3 size: 14 residues. V was shortened by 8 bases and J by 2 bases, with 16 bases between the two germline ends. The germline V gene has CDR1 GTSNPN and CDR2 SVGIG (reference sequence). The DNA of the CDR3 is TGTGCCGGGTGCCGGGACTTAGCCTACAATGAGCAGTTCTTC. Its translation: CAGCRDLAYNEQFF.

This rearrangement joins TRBV7-6 to TRBJ2-3, with D possibly matching TRBD1 (5 bases). Germline lookup yields CDR1 SGHVS and CDR2 FNYEAQ. V was pared by 5 bases and J by 0 bases, with 15 bases between. The CDR3 runs 16 residues. The CDR3 spells CASSPRLGASTDTQYF. The CDR3 DNA reads TGTGCCAGCAGCCCCCGCCTTGGGGCCAGCACAGATACGCAGTATTTT.

The genes are TRBV11-2 and TRBJ2-1, with 10 bases aligning to TRBD2. This CDR3 is built from 17 residues. Germline V gene lookup returns CDR1 SGHAT and CDR2 FQNNGV. V shed 5 bases, J shed 4 bases, and the junction held 11 bases outside the gene matches. The CDR3 DNA is TGTGCCAGCAGCCCTCAGGCGGGACTAGCGCAATACAATGAGCAGTTCTTC. Its protein is CASSPQAGLAQYNEQFF. The full variable domain, its missing parts supplied by reference TRBV11-2 and TRBJ2-1, is EAGVAQSPRYKIIEKRQSVAFWCNPISGHATLYWYQQILGQGPKLLIQFQNNGVVDDSQLPKDRFSAERLKGVDSTLKIQPAKLEDSAVYLCASSPQAGLAQYNEQFFGPGTRLTVL.

The chain links TRBV25-1 to TRBJ2-4, with D possibly being TRBD1 (5 bases). V was shortened by 7 bases and J by 0 bases, with 13 bases between the two germline ends. This CDR3 contains 15 residues. CDR1 is MGHDK and CDR2 is SYGVNS in the germline V gene. In nucleotides, the CDR3 is TGTGCCAGCACCCTAATACAGGAAGCCAAAAACATTCAGTACTTC. Encoded protein: CASTLIQEAKNIQYF.

This clone has a handful of counts. The chain links TRBV19 to TRBJ1-5; weak D call: TRBD1 (6 bases). The CDR3 runs 17 residues. The germline V gene encodes CDR1 LNHDA and CDR2 SQIVND (reference sequence). Trimming removed 2 bases from V and 0 bases from J, with 14 bases in between. This chain's CDR3 is CASSIMGALYSNQPQHF. The CDR3 nucleotides read TGTGCCAGTAGTATAATGGGGGCCCTTTATAGCAATCAGCCCCAGCATTTT.